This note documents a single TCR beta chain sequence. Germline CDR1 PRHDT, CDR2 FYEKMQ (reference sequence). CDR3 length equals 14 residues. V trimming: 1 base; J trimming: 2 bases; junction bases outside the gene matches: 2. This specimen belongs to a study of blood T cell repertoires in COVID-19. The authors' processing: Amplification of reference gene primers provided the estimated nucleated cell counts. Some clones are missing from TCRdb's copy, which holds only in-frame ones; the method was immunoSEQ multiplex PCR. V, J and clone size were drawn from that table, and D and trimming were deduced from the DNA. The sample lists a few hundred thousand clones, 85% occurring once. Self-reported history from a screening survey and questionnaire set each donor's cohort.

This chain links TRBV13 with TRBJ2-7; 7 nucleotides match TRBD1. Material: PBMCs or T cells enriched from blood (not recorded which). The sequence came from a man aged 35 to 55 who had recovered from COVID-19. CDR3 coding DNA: TGTGCCAGCAGCTTAGACAGGGGTGCCTACGAGCAGTACTTC. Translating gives CASSLDRGAYEQYF.